This T cell receptor beta chain was sequenced for a study of blood T cell repertoires in COVID-19. This CDR3 is 15 amino acids long. The germline V gene has CDR1 KGHSH and CDR2 LQKENI. The trim removed 6 bases at V and 4 bases at J, leaving 10 bases unmatched. This clone was recorded only once. Repertoires were generated with immunoSEQ multiplex PCR, while TCRdb's copy carries only in-frame clones and drops some. Of about 170,000 clones listed, 84% are singletons. The sequence derives from a woman of 80 years or more with COVID-19, enrolled during active disease. The sequenced material came from peripheral blood. V usage is TRBV18 and J usage is TRBJ2-7, with 9 positions matching TRBD1. The CDR3 region is CASSPLTGGKYEQYF. CDR3 nucleotide sequence: TGTGCCAGCTCCCCCCTTACAGGGGGCAAGTACGAGCAGTACTTC.